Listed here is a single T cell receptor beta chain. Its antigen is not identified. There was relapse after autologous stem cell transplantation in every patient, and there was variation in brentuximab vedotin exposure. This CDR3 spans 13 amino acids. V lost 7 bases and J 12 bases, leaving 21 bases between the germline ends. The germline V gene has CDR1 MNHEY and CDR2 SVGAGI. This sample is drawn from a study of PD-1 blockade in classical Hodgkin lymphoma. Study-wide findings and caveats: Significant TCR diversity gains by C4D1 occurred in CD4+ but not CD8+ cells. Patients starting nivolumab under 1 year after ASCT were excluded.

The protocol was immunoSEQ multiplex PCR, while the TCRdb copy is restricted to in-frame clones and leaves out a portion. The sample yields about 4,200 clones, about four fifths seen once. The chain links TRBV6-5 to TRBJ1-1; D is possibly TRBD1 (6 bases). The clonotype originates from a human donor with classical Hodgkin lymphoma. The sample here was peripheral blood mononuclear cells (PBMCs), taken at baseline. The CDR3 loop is CASNEDRDKGTFF. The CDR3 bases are TGTGCCAGCAATGAAGACCGGGACAAGGGTACTTTCTTT.